Listed below are T cell receptor beta chains from one sample, sequenced in a study of shared clonotypes between healthy human individuals. Clones were sequenced by immunoSEQ multiplex PCR, and TCRdb holds only the in-frame ones, with some missing. The sample includes about 2 million clones, less than 95% of them seen just once. Specimen: naive CD8+ T cells sorted from blood. All receptors come from a man aged 18 to 35 in good health. Both conserved end residues are part of each CDR3. The order of the fields is J gene, D gene, clone size, V gene, CDR3 protein, CDR3 DNA. The D gene is left open where the match is weak. Clone size, where shown, is once, few, many, or a class for clones that have expanded.

TRBJ1-3,NA,NA,TRBV7-9,CASSSGPGHRSGNTIYF,TGTGCCAGCAGCTCGGGGCCCGGGCACCGCTCTGGAAACACCATATATTTT
TRBJ2-1,TRBD1,NA,TRBV27,CASSFRDSYNEQFF,TGTGCCAGCAGTTTCCGGGACAGCTACAATGAGCAGTTCTTC
TRBJ2-7,NA,NA,TRBV4-3,CASSQAGEGYEQYF,TGCGCCAGCAGCCAAGCGGGAGAAGGCTACGAGCAGTACTTC
TRBJ2-2,NA,NA,TRBV5-6,CASSLREVGGELFF,TGTGCCAGCAGCCTCCGGGAAGTAGGCGGGGAGCTGTTTTTT
TRBJ1-4,TRBD1,NA,TRBV4-1,CASSPERGQGEGEKLFF,TGCGCCAGCAGCCCCGAACGCGGACAGGGCGAGGGGGAAAAACTGTTTTTT
TRBJ2-1,NA,NA,TRBV10-1,CASSGTEFEQFF,TGCGCCAGCAGCGGGACGGAGTTTGAGCAGTTCTTC
TRBJ2-7,TRBD1,NA,TRBV5-8,CASSLGDRGYPAYEQYF,TGTGCCAGCAGCTTGGGGGACAGGGGTTATCCCGCCTACGAGCAGTACTTC
TRBJ2-3,NA,NA,TRBV27,CASWGKEGGMNTQYF,TGTGCCAGCTGGGGCAAAGAGGGGGGTATGAATACGCAGTATTTT
TRBJ2-7,TRBD2,NA,TRBV4-1,CASSQSSGGASSYEQYF,TGCGCCAGCAGCCAAAGTAGCGGGGGAGCGAGCTCCTACGAGCAGTACTTC
TRBJ1-3,NA,NA,TRBV9,CASSPPPGHFSGNTIYF,TGTGCCAGCAGCCCTCCTCCGGGACACTTCTCTGGAAACACCATATATTTT
TRBJ2-7,NA,NA,TRBV6-6,CASGSTTGFTYEQYF,TGTGCCAGCGGATCGACCACAGGTTTTACCTACGAGCAGTACTTC
TRBJ1-1,NA,NA,TRBV30,CAWSVHSLHTEAFF,TGTGCCTGGAGTGTACACAGCTTACACACTGAAGCTTTCTTT
TRBJ2-3,NA,NA,TRBV5-6,CASSLGFSRGSTDTQYF,TGTGCCAGCAGCTTGGGTTTTTCGAGGGGGAGCACAGATACGCAGTATTTT
TRBJ2-2,NA,NA,TRBV4-3,CASSQVPTGELFF,TGCGCCAGCAGCCAAGTGCCCACCGGGGAGCTGTTTTTT
TRBJ2-7,NA,NA,TRBV27,CASSLNRGAGVYEQYF,TGTGCCAGCAGTTTGAACAGGGGAGCGGGGGTTTACGAGCAGTACTTC
TRBJ2-7,NA,NA,TRBV6-5,CASRTGDTSYEQYF,TGTGCCAGCAGAACCGGGGACACCAGCTACGAGCAGTACTTC
TRBJ1-3,NA,NA,TRBV9,CASSVTNQANTIYF,TGTGCCAGCAGCGTAACCAACCAGGCGAACACCATATATTTT
TRBJ1-2,TRBD1,few,TRBV27,CASRGQDYGYTF,TGTGCCAGCAGGGGACAGGACTATGGCTACACCTTC
TRBJ1-6,NA,NA,TRBV1,CTSTATGLWNSPLHF,TGCACCAGCACCGCGACAGGGCTGTGGAATTCACCCCTCCACTTT
TRBJ2-7,TRBD1,NA,TRBV7-8,CASSLAGAGGSYEQYF,TGTGCCAGCAGCTTAGCGGGCGCAGGGGGATCCTACGAGCAGTACTTC
TRBJ1-2,NA,NA,TRBV30,CAWSVSQVYGYTF,TGTGCCTGGAGTGTAAGTCAGGTCTATGGCTACACCTTC
TRBJ1-6,NA,once,TRBV7-8,CASSLEGVNSPLHF,TGTGCCAGCAGCTTAGAAGGCGTTAATTCACCCCTCCACTTT
TRBJ2-5,NA,NA,TRBV5-1,CASSLEGDGETQYF,TGCGCCAGCAGCTTAGAAGGGGACGGCGAGACCCAGTACTTC
TRBJ2-7,NA,NA,TRBV28,CASSLSDLTYEQYF,TGTGCCAGCAGTTTATCGGACCTTACCTACGAGCAGTACTTC
TRBJ2-3,TRBD1,NA,TRBV11-1,CASSSGTGRLAASDTQYF,TGTGCCAGCAGCTCCGGGACAGGGAGGCTAGCAGCATCAGATACGCAGTATTTT
TRBJ1-1,NA,NA,TRBV19,CASSSSGGNTEAFF,TGTGCCAGTAGTAGCTCGGGGGGGAACACTGAAGCTTTCTTT
TRBJ2-1,NA,NA,TRBV7-9,CASSLATGSYNEQFF,TGTGCCAGCAGCTTAGCGACAGGCTCCTACAATGAGCAGTTCTTC
TRBJ2-3,TRBD2,NA,TRBV7-9,CASSTHRSGGIMADTQYF,TGTGCCAGCAGCACACATAGGAGCGGGGGTATTATGGCAGATACGCAGTATTTT
TRBJ2-3,NA,NA,TRBV30,CASEAVITDTQYF,TGTGCTTCCGAAGCGGTAATCACAGATACGCAGTATTTT
TRBJ2-7,NA,NA,TRBV4-2,CASSPRHLGEQYF,TGTGCCAGCAGCCCCCGGCACCTGGGGGAGCAGTACTTC
TRBJ2-2,TRBD2,NA,TRBV5-6,CASSLGLAGNTGELFF,TGTGCCAGCAGCTTGGGACTAGCGGGTAACACCGGGGAGCTGTTTTTT
TRBJ1-3,NA,NA,TRBV6-5,CASSADGASGNTIYF,TGTGCCAGCAGCGCGGACGGCGCCTCTGGAAACACCATATATTTT
TRBJ2-5,NA,NA,TRBV4-2,CASSQEPSLTPTQYF,TGTGCCAGCAGCCAAGAACCGTCACTAACACCTACCCAGTACTTC
TRBJ2-7,TRBD1,NA,TRBV28,CASSFLSTGEFYEQYF,TGTGCCAGCAGTTTCTTAAGTACAGGGGAATTCTACGAGCAGTACTTC
TRBJ2-3,NA,NA,TRBV11-2,CASTPVGYGGADTQYF,TGTGCCAGCACCCCCGTAGGGTACGGGGGCGCAGATACGCAGTATTTT
TRBJ2-3,TRBD2,NA,TRBV2,CASRGLAGGQDTQYF,TGTGCCAGCAGGGGACTAGCGGGGGGGCAAGATACGCAGTATTTT
TRBJ2-3,NA,NA,TRBV7-9,CASRHDQGYTQYF,TGTGCCAGCAGACACGATCAGGGATATACGCAGTATTTT
TRBJ1-2,TRBD1,NA,TRBV5-6,CASSPTVGTGLGYTF,TGTGCCAGCAGCCCAACCGTTGGGACAGGCCTAGGCTACACCTTC
TRBJ2-3,TRBD2,once,TRBV4-3,CASSQDGVAGYSSTDTQYF,TGCGCCAGCAGCCAAGATGGGGTAGCGGGGTATTCTAGCACAGATACGCAGTATTTT
TRBJ2-3,TRBD2,NA,TRBV7-6,CASSWTTSGSTVDTQYF,TGTGCCAGCAGCTGGACCACTAGCGGGAGTACGGTAGATACGCAGTATTTT
TRBJ1-1,NA,NA,TRBV19,CASSIGGPLSEAFF,TGTGCCAGTAGTATCGGGGGACCGCTCTCTGAAGCTTTCTTT
TRBJ1-4,NA,NA,TRBV6-4,CALGGLNEKLFF,TGTGCCCTCGGGGGCCTAAATGAAAAACTGTTTTTT
TRBJ2-7,NA,NA,TRBV6-5,CASGFAGVEQYF,TGTGCCAGCGGTTTTGCAGGGGTCGAGCAGTACTTC
TRBJ2-7,NA,NA,TRBV9,CASSVEQFSYEQYF,TGTGCCAGCAGCGTAGAACAGTTCTCCTACGAGCAGTACTTC
TRBJ1-1,TRBD1,NA,TRBV2,CASDRGMNTEAFF,TGTGCCAGCGACAGGGGCATGAACACTGAAGCTTTCTTT
TRBJ2-7,TRBD2,NA,TRBV6-6,CASSYSTSGSSYEQYF,TGTGCCAGCAGTTACTCGACTAGCGGGAGTTCCTACGAGCAGTACTTC
TRBJ2-5,NA,NA,TRBV7-7,CASSLRGGGSQETQYF,TGTGCTAGCAGCTTAAGGGGGGGCGGTAGCCAAGAGACCCAGTACTTC
TRBJ2-1,TRBD2,once,TRBV27,CASSLLSSGGVGEQFF,TGTGCCAGCAGTTTATTGTCTAGCGGGGGGGTTGGTGAGCAGTTCTTC
TRBJ2-5,NA,NA,TRBV30,CAWSVLATQETQYF,TGTGCCTGGAGTGTATTGGCCACTCAAGAGACCCAGTACTTC
TRBJ1-2,NA,NA,TRBV27,CASSLSAGVGYTF,TGTGCCAGCAGTTTATCGGCAGGGGTCGGCTACACCTTC
TRBJ2-7,NA,NA,TRBV5-5,CASSRKRSVALGSYEQYF,TGTGCCAGCAGCCGGAAGAGGTCCGTGGCCCTGGGGTCCTACGAGCAGTACTTC
TRBJ2-3,TRBD2,NA,TRBV4-1,CASSPTTLAGGRNTQYF,TGCGCCAGCAGCCCGACGACACTAGCGGGGGGGCGAAATACGCAGTATTTT
TRBJ2-1,TRBD1,NA,TRBV7-9,CASSLRQGRDNEQFF,TGTGCCAGCAGCCTACGACAGGGACGCGACAATGAGCAGTTCTTC
TRBJ1-5,NA,NA,TRBV4-1,CASSQARDLQPQHF,TGCGCCAGCAGCCAAGCCCGGGATTTGCAGCCCCAGCATTTT
TRBJ1-2,NA,NA,TRBV4-3,CASSQGKQDSNYGYTF,TGCGCCAGCAGCCAAGGGAAGCAGGACTCTAACTATGGCTACACCTTC